These T cell receptor beta chains were read from a single sample in a study of T cells after yellow fever vaccination. TCRdb re-analysed the 5' RACE reads in MiXCR, keeping a single row per CDR3 protein. The sample consists of 150,000 to 200,000 distinct CDR3 sequences, approximately 6% of them appearing once. This sample comprised CD4+ T cells sorted from PBMCs, obtained on the day of the first yellow fever vaccination. All receptors derive from a man aged 18 to 29 who received the YFV17D yellow fever vaccine. Each CDR3 is given with its conserved first and last residue. The D gene is left open where the match is weak. Not every row has a clone size; where given, it reads once, few, many or a size class.

d_gene,v_gene,abundance,j_gene,CDR3nt,CDR3aa
.,TRBV6-2/TRBV6-3,.,TRBJ2-1,TGTGCCAGCAGTCGGACAGCTAATGAGCAGTTCTTC,CASSRTANEQFF
.,TRBV20-1,.,TRBJ2-7,TGCAGTGCTCCCTTGTGGGGGGAGCAGTACTTC,CSAPLWGEQYF
TRBD1,TRBV20-1,.,TRBJ2-1,TGCAGTGCTAGCTGGACAGGGAACGGGAATGAGCAGTTCTTC,CSASWTGNGNEQFF
.,TRBV12-3/TRBV12-4,few,TRBJ1-5,TGTGCCAGCAGTTTAGTGCAGGGAGGCCAGCCCCAGCATTTT,CASSLVQGGQPQHF
.,TRBV6-1,many,TRBJ1-3,TGTGCCAGCAGTGAATGGCCCACCTCTGGAAACACCATATATTTT,CASSEWPTSGNTIYF
.,TRBV24-1,.,TRBJ1-2,TGTGCCACCACTGCAGATGGCTATGGCTACACCTTC,CATTADGYGYTF
TRBD2,TRBV7-3,.,TRBJ2-3,TGTGCCAGCAGCCCGGGACTAGCGGGGAGATATACGCAGTATTTT,CASSPGLAGRYTQYF
.,TRBV7-9,many,TRBJ2-1,TGTGCCAGCAGCACTTGGGGGGGGGCCTCCTACAATGAGCAGTTCTTC,CASSTWGGASYNEQFF
.,TRBV2,many,TRBJ2-2,TGTGCCAGCAATCCGGGCATGAACACCGGGGAGCTGTTTTTT,CASNPGMNTGELFF
.,TRBV6-5,many,TRBJ2-2,TGTGCCAGCAGTAACGGGGAGCTGTTTTTT,CASSNGELFF
.,TRBV20-1,many,TRBJ2-1,TGCAGTGCCGCCCCCGCGCAGGTCTCCTACAATGAGCAGTTCTTC,CSAAPAQVSYNEQFF
TRBD1,TRBV7-3,few,TRBJ1-3,TGTGCCAGCAGTCCCGGGACAGCAGGTCACACCATATATTTT,CASSPGTAGHTIYF
TRBD2,TRBV12-3/TRBV12-4,many,TRBJ2-3,TGTGCCAGCACTAGCGGGGGGCGTACGCAGTATTTT,CASTSGGRTQYF
.,TRBV12-5,many,TRBJ2-7,TGTGCTAGTGGTTCTGAAGACAGGTGGAAACCCTACGAGCAGTACTTC,CASGSEDRWKPYEQYF
TRBD1,TRBV27,few,TRBJ1-2,TGTGCCACTAGGGACAGCGGAAATACTAACTATGGCTACACCTTC,CATRDSGNTNYGYTF
.,TRBV5-4,.,TRBJ1-2,TGTGCCAGCAGCGGCATATTGGGTGGCTACACCTTC,CASSGILGGYTF
TRBD2,TRBV20-1,.,TRBJ2-5,TGCAGTGCTAGAGTGGGACTAGCGGGGTCTGGGGCCCAGTACTTC,CSARVGLAGSGAQYF
TRBD1,TRBV6-5,few,TRBJ1-1,TGTGCCAGCAGTTCCTCCAGGACAGGGGGCCGCGCTTTCTTT,CASSSSRTGGRAFF
TRBD1,TRBV4-2,.,TRBJ1-3,TGTGCCAGCAGCCAAGCCCAGGGGGCCTCTGGAAACACCATATATTTT,CASSQAQGASGNTIYF
TRBD1,TRBV4-1,few,TRBJ2-1,TGCGCCAGCAGCACCCGGACAGGGTACAATGAGCAGTTCTTC,CASSTRTGYNEQFF
.,TRBV20-1,many,TRBJ2-7,TGCAGTGCGTCGCAGGGCCCCTACGAGCAGTACTTC,CSASQGPYEQYF
.,TRBV3-1,many,TRBJ1-5,TGTGCCAGCAGCCAAGAATTTAACGGATATCAGCCCCAGCATTTT,CASSQEFNGYQPQHF
.,TRBV14,few,TRBJ2-4,TGTGCCAGCAGCCAAGCGGGCATTCAGTACTTC,CASSQAGIQYF
.,TRBV27,.,TRBJ1-4,TGTGCCAGCAGTTTAAGGGCCGGGGGCAGAGATGAAAAACTGTTTTTT,CASSLRAGGRDEKLFF
.,TRBV14,few,TRBJ2-3,TGTGCCAGCAGCCAACCCCTGGGCGACAGTGCTACGCAGTATTTT,CASSQPLGDSATQYF
TRBD2,TRBV20-1,many,TRBJ2-1,TGCAGTGCCAAGGGACTAGCGGGGGGTAATGAGCAGTTCTTC,CSAKGLAGGNEQFF
TRBD2,TRBV3-1,.,TRBJ2-5,TGTGCCAGCAGCCAAAAGGTGAACGGGGGGAGGGGAGAGACCCAGTACTTC,CASSQKVNGGRGETQYF
.,TRBV28,many,TRBJ2-1,TGTGCCATACGGGACACAACCTACAATGAGCAGTTCTTC,CAIRDTTYNEQFF
TRBD1,TRBV7-8,many,TRBJ2-3,TGTGCCAGCAACCGACAGGGGGCGCGCGATACGCAGTATTTT,CASNRQGARDTQYF
TRBD1,TRBV7-9,.,TRBJ1-6,TGTGCCAGCAGCTTGACCGGGACAGTGAATTCACCCCTCCACTTT,CASSLTGTVNSPLHF
TRBD1,TRBV7-6,many,TRBJ1-1,TGTGCCAGCAGCTTCCTATTACCGGGACAGGCAGAGATTACTGAAGCTTTCTTT,CASSFLLPGQAEITEAFF
.,TRBV5-1,.,TRBJ2-1,TGCGCCAGCAGCTTGTCTGGGGGGAACTACAATGAGCAGTTCTTC,CASSLSGGNYNEQFF
TRBD2,TRBV7-9,.,TRBJ2-3,TGTGCCAGCAGCCCCCCGATAGCGGGGGGCACAGATACGCAGTATTTT,CASSPPIAGGTDTQYF
TRBD2,TRBV5-1,few,TRBJ2-5,TGCGCCAGCAGCACCATAGGGACTAGCGGGGAAGAGACCCAGTACTTC,CASSTIGTSGEETQYF
.,TRBV10-3,.,TRBJ2-7,TGTGCCATCAGTGAGTCCAACCGTAGGCTTAGGAATTACGAGCAGTACTTC,CAISESNRRLRNYEQYF
.,TRBV6-6,many,TRBJ2-2,TGTGCCAGCAGTTATCCCAACACCGGGGAGCTGTTTTTT,CASSYPNTGELFF
TRBD2,TRBV5-1,many,TRBJ2-1,TGCGCCAGCAGCCCCGGGACTACCTACAATGAGCAGTTCTTC,CASSPGTTYNEQFF
.,TRBV12-3/TRBV12-4,many,TRBJ2-1,TGTGCCAGCAGTCTCCTTCCCAATGAGCAGTTCTTC,CASSLLPNEQFF
TRBD2,TRBV7-9,few,TRBJ2-1,TGTGCCAGCAGCTCCGGGACTAGCGGTGATGAGCAGTTCTTC,CASSSGTSGDEQFF
.,TRBV29-1,.,TRBJ1-2,TGCAGCGTTCGGGTAGGATTGGACTATGGCTACACCTTC,CSVRVGLDYGYTF
TRBD1,TRBV11-2,many,TRBJ1-5,TGTGCCAGCAGCTTGGGCGACAGGGGGCAGGGTCAGCCCCAGCATTTT,CASSLGDRGQGQPQHF